This T cell receptor (beta chain) was obtained from a study of blood T cell repertoires in COVID-19. TCRdb's table, derived via immunoSEQ multiplex PCR, lists solely in-frame clones and lacks some. The profile covers approximately 150,000 clones, with roughly 87% appearing a single time and more than 1.5% taken by the ten largest. With 0 bases removed from V and 7 bases from J, the gap between germline ends came to 12 bases. The length of the CDR3 is 14 residues. The rearrangement joins TRBV23-1 to TRBJ1-2, with a weak D call TRBD1 (6 bases). TRBV23-1 is labeled an ORF, and its function is uncertain. The sequencing input was peripheral blood. The receptor was isolated from a woman between 45 and 60 years old with acute or convalescent COVID-19. The CDR3 DNA reads as TGCGCCAGCAGTCAATCGAGCACAGGGACTGGCTACACCTTC. This translates into CASSQSSTGTGYTF.